The 3 T cell receptor beta chains below were found in one sample sequenced in a study of cytomegalovirus exposure and HLA in healthy donors (dated by TCRdb to the late 2010s). Libraries were built with the immunoSEQ multiplex PCR assay. For the multiplex PCR, a mixture combining 60 forward primers for TCR Vbeta segments and 13 reverse primers for TCR Jbeta segments was used. TCRdb mirrors the immuneACCESS table, restricted to in-frame sequences. Some clones are absent from its copies; in checked studies, under half trace to an unresolved V gene, and the reason for the others is unknown. The sample has 130,000 to 150,000 clones on record, 65% to 90% of them singletons. The ten largest clones take up approximately 2.9% of the sample. Sequenced sample: PBMCs. The source is a woman in her thirties in good health and CMV-seronegative.

The chain joins TRBV2 to TRBJ2-7; 8 nucleotides agree with TRBD1. Germline V gene data show CDR1 as SNHLY and CDR2 as FYNNEI. This CDR3 region has 14 residues. V trimming: 6 bases; J trimming: 4 bases; junction bases outside the gene matches: 8. The CDR3 protein is CASSRQGTPYEQYF. The CDR3 nucleotides read TGTGCCAGCAGCCGACAGGGGACTCCTTACGAGCAGTACTTC.

In this sample, this clone turned up once. The chain is built from TRBV19 and TRBJ1-5; a weak D match, TRBD1 (5 bases). The CDR3 consists of 15 residues. Germline-derived CDR1 and CDR2 are LNHDA and SQIVND (reference sequence). Trimming stripped 0 bases from V and 4 bases from J, with 10 bases between. The CDR3 nucleotides are TGTGCCAGTAGTATAGACGGACAAGATAATCAGCCCCAGCATTTT. Its translation is CASSIDGQDNQPQHF.

This chain links TRBV5-1 with TRBJ1-1; D is perhaps TRBD1 (6 bases). The ends were cut back, 2 bases at V and 6 bases at J, with 14 bases in the middle. Germline CDR1 is SGHRS and CDR2 is YFSETQ. The CDR3 sequence is 14 residues long. CDR3 sequence: CASSFQGPVAEAFF. The CDR3 coding sequence is TGCGCCAGCAGCTTTCAGGGGCCGGTCGCTGAAGCTTTCTTT.